The 17 T cell receptor beta chains given below trace back to one sample, sequenced in a study of radiotherapy plus CTLA-4 blockade in lung cancer. Using immunoSEQ multiplex PCR, the repertoire was profiled, and TCRdb retains in-frame clones only, with some absent. The sample consists of 40,000 to 50,000 clones, 82% of them appearing once. Sequencing used peripheral blood, obtained from a patient treated with radiotherapy plus ipilimumab. Receptors were obtained from a human donor with non-small cell lung cancer who had stable disease on radiotherapy plus ipilimumab.

This clone was counted a few times. V gene TRBV11-3 combines with J gene TRBJ2-7, with TRBD1 identical over 7 bases. CDR1 is SGHNT and CDR2 is YENEEA in the germline V gene. V was pared by 6 bases and J by 6 bases, with 5 bases of the junction left unmatched. The CDR3 spans 12 residues. This chain's CDR3 is CASSQGGGEQYF. DNA for the CDR3: TGTGCCAGCAGTCAAGGGGGCGGCGAGCAGTACTTC.

The V gene is TRBV7-3, the J gene TRBJ2-7, with 9 bases matching TRBD1. V shed 2 bases and J 4 bases; nucleotides not matched to a gene: 6. Germline V CDR1 and CDR2: SGHTA, FQGTGA. There are 15 residues in the CDR3. The CDR3 DNA reads TGTGCCAGCAGCTTACTCGGACAGGGGACGTACGAGCAGTACTTC. Residues: CASSLLGQGTYEQYF.

CDR3 sequence reads: CASSQDDRGSYEQYF. CDR3 in DNA: TGCGCCAGCAGCCAAGATGACCGCGGCTCCTACGAGCAGTACTTC. J is TRBJ2-7 and V is TRBV4-3; no clear D. Germline CDR1 LGHNA, CDR2 YSLEER. V was cut by 0 bases and J by 0 bases, with 9 bases left in between. The CDR3 is made up of 15 amino acids.

V is TRBV7-3 and J is TRBJ2-3, with 10 bases identical to TRBD2. The CDR3 loop spans 16 amino acids. V lost 2 bases, J lost 4 bases, and 6 bases stayed unmatched. Germline assignment: CDR1 SGHTA and CDR2 FQGTGA. In DNA form, the CDR3 reads TGTGCCAGCAGCTTAGGACGTCTAGCGGGAGCAGATACGCAGTATTTT. Its translation: CASSLGRLAGADTQYF.

Points on this clone: Different DNA sequences within this sample yield the same CDR3. The chain has TRBV9 and TRBJ1-1, with D possibly being TRBD1 (6 bases). The ends were cut back, 4 bases at V and 5 bases at J, with 12 bases in the middle. The germline CDR1 and CDR2 sequences are SGDLS and YYNGEE. The CDR3 totals 13 residues. The CDR3 DNA is TGTGCCAGCAGCCCCGGGGGGCGGACTGAAGCTTTCTTT. It specifies CASSPGGRTEAFF.

The chain is built from TRBV7-2 and TRBJ2-3; TRBD1 aligns across 11 bases. The CDR3 has 12 residues. CDR1 is SGHTA, CDR2 FQGNSA, per germline. Trimming took 5 bases from V and 9 from J; bases not matched to a gene: 1. The CDR3 nucleotides read TGTGCCAGCAGCAGGGACAGGGGGACGCAGTATTTT. As protein: CASSRDRGTQYF.

This chain connects TRBV7-8 to TRBJ1-1; D is perhaps TRBD1 (6 bases). In germline, CDR1 is SGHVS, CDR2 FQNEAQ. The length of the CDR3 is 14 residues. Trimming left V 5 bases short and J 1 base short, with 11 bases between. The CDR3 nucleotides are TGTGCCAGCAGCCCGGGACACACGAACACTGAAGCTTTCTTT. Its protein product is CASSPGHTNTEAFF.

The genes are TRBV10-3 and TRBJ2-1; 9 bases align to TRBD1. From germline, CDR1 is ENHRY and CDR2 SYGVKD. The CDR3 length is 15 residues. Trimming at V came to 0 bases and at J to 7 bases, leaving 4 bases not matched to a gene. The CDR3: CAISESGTGWNEQFF. CDR3 nucleotides: TGTGCCATCAGTGAGTCAGGGACAGGGTGGAATGAGCAGTTCTTC.

V gene TRBV30 combines with J gene TRBJ1-2; tentatively, D is TRBD1 (5 bases). The CDR3 contains 13 residues. Germline V gene sequence: CDR1 GTSNPN, CDR2 SVGIG (reference sequence). V was clipped by 3 bases and J by 3 bases, with 11 bases between them. CDR3 nucleotides: TGTGCCTGGAGGGTTGACAGTTACTATGGCTACACCTTC. Translation: CAWRVDSYYGYTF.

The V and J genes are TRBV11-2 and TRBJ2-5; 10 bases are a match to TRBD2. V trimming: 3 bases; J trimming: 4 bases; junction bases outside the gene matches: 17. CDR1 and CDR2 (germline): SGHAT, FQNNGV. The CDR3 is 19 amino acids. CDR3 DNA: TGTGCCAGCAGCTTCGCAGTCGGGCTAGCGGGAGTCGGGGGAGAGACCCAGTACTTC. Translating it yields CASSFAVGLAGVGGETQYF.

The V gene is TRBV7-3, the J gene TRBJ2-2; 11 nucleotides align to TRBD2. The CDR3 covers 16 residues. The V gene end was trimmed by 4 bases and the J gene end by 4 bases; junction bases not matched to a gene: 5. CDR1 is SGHTA, CDR2 FQGTGA, per germline. The CDR3 reads CASSSGLAGGTGELFF. For the CDR3, the DNA is TGTGCCAGCAGCTCCGGACTAGCGGGTGGCACCGGGGAGCTGTTTTTT.

This chain connects TRBV29-1 to TRBJ2-5; TRBD1 matches 9 bases. Germline assignment: CDR1 SQVTM and CDR2 ANQGSEA. V was pared by 8 bases and J by 5 bases, with 9 bases of the junction left unmatched. The CDR3 contains 13 residues. The CDR3 spells CSTPGQGRETQYF. The CDR3 nucleotides are TGCAGCACCCCCGGACAGGGGAGGGAGACCCAGTACTTC.

The genes are TRBV19 and TRBJ2-3; 8 positions agree with TRBD2. Germline V gene lookup returns CDR1 LNHDA and CDR2 SQIVND (reference sequence). CDR3 size: 16 residues. V was clipped by 5 bases and J by 5 bases; unmatched bases: 12. CDR3 sequence reads: CASSAGGPPHRDTQYF. The CDR3 DNA reads as TGTGCCAGTAGTGCGGGAGGTCCACCACACAGAGATACGCAGTATTTT. The full variable domain, in which reference TRBV19 and TRBJ2-3 provide the parts outside the CDR3, is DGGITQSPKYLFRKEGQNVTLSCEQNLNHDAMYWYRQDPGQGLRLIYYSQIVNDFQKGDIAEGYSVSREKKESFPLTVTSAQKNPTAFYLCASSAGGPPHRDTQYFGPGTRLTVL.

V and J are TRBV5-1 and TRBJ2-7; TRBD2 matches at 9 bases. CDR3 length: 14 amino acids. Germline CDR1 reads SGHRS; CDR2 reads YFSETQ. Trimming took 1 base from V and 4 from J; bases not matched to a gene: 3. The CDR3 loop reads CASSLSSGRYEQYF. The CDR3 DNA is TGCGCCAGCAGCTTGAGTAGCGGGAGATACGAGCAGTACTTC.

The chain combines TRBV29-1 with TRBJ2-2; 9 nucleotides agree with TRBD2. The CDR3 runs 16 residues. Germline assignment: CDR1 SQVTM and CDR2 ANQGSEA. Trimming took 1 base from V and 6 from J; bases not matched to a gene: 9. In DNA form, the CDR3 reads TGCAGCGTTGAAGGATTGGGTAGCGGGGGACCCGGGGAGCTGTTTTTT. This codes for CSVEGLGSGGPGELFF.

The chain employs TRBV6-5 and TRBJ2-5; D gene uncertain. There are 14 residues in the CDR3. The germline gives CDR1 MNHEY, CDR2 SVGAGI. Trimming shortened V by 8 bases and J by 5 bases, and 18 bases separated the two germline ends. CDR3 in amino acids: CASRPRVQAETQYF. CDR3 coding DNA: TGTGCCAGCCGCCCCCGGGTGCAAGCGGAGACCCAGTACTTC.

This clone was counted a few times. The chain recombines TRBV7-6 with TRBJ2-7, with D perhaps matching TRBD2 (5 bases). CDR1 and CDR2 (germline): SGHVS, FNYEAQ. V was clipped by 4 bases and J by 0 bases, with 13 bases between them. This CDR3 is 15 amino acids long. The CDR3 reads CASSSLSESSYEQYF. CDR3 sequence (DNA): TGTGCCAGCAGCTCCCTTAGCGAGAGCTCCTACGAGCAGTACTTC. Full variable domain (missing parts from reference TRBV7-6 and TRBJ2-7): GAGVSQSPRYKVTKRGQDVALRCDPISGHVSLYWYRQALGQGPEFLTYFNYEAQQDKSGLPNDRFSAERPEGSISTLTIQRTEQRDSAMYRCASSSLSESSYEQYFGPGTRLTVT.